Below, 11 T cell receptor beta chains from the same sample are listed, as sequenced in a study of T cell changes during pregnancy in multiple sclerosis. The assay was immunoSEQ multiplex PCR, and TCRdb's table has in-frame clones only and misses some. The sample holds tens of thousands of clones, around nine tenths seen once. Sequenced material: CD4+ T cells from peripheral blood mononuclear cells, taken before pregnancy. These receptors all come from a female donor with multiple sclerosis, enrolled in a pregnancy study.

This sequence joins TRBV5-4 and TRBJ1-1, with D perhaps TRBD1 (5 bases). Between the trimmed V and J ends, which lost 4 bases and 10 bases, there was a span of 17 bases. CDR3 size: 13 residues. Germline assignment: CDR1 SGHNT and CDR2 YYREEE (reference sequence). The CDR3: CASSPIQGKGAFF. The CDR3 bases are TGTGCCAGCAGCCCGATCCAGGGAAAAGGAGCTTTCTTT.

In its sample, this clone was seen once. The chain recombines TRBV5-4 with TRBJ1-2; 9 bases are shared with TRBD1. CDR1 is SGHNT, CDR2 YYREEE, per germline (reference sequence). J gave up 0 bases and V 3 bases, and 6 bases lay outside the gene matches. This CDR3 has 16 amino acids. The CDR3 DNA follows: TGTGCCAGCAGCTCAAACAGGGGGCCCACTAACTATGGCTACACCTTC. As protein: CASSSNRGPTNYGYTF.

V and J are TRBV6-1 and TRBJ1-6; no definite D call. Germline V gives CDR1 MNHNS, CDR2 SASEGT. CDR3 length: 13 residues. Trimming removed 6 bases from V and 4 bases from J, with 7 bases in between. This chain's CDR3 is CASSRDYNSPLHF. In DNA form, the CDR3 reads TGTGCCAGCAGCCGGGATTATAATTCACCCCTCCACTTT.

The CDR3 spells CATSRDQGYGNQPQHF. CDR3 coding DNA: TGTGCCACCAGCAGAGATCAGGGTTATGGCAATCAGCCCCAGCATTTT. The chain carries TRBV15 and TRBJ1-5; a weak D match, TRBD1 (5 bases). The CDR3 contains 16 residues. Trimming cost V 0 bases and J 2 bases, with 11 bases left between them. Germline CDR1 and CDR2: LNHNV and YYDKDF (reference sequence).

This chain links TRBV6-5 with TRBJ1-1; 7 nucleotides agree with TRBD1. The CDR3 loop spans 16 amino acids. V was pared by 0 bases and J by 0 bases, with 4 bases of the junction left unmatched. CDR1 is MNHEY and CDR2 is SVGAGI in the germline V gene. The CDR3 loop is CASSYSDRTMNTEAFF. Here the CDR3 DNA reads TGTGCCAGCAGTTACTCGGACAGGACCATGAACACTGAAGCTTTCTTT.

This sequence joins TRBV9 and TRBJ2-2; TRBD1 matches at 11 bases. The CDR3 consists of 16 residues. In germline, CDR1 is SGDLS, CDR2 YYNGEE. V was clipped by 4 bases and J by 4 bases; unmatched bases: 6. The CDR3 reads CASSFGQGAATGELFF. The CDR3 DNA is TGTGCCAGCAGCTTTGGACAGGGGGCAGCCACCGGGGAGCTGTTTTTT.

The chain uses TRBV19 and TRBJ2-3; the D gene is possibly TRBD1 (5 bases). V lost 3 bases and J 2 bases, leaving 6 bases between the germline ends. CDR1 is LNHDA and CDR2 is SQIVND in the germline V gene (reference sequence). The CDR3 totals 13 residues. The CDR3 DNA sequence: TGTGCCAGTAGTATGACAGTCACAGATACGCAGTATTTT. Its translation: CASSMTVTDTQYF.

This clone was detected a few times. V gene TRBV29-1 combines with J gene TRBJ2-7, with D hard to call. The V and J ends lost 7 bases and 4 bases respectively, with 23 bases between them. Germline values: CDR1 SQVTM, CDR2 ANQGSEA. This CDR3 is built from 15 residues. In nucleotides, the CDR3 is TGCAGCGCCCTTAAATTGGCAGGCCTCTCGTACGAGCAGTACTTC. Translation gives CSALKLAGLSYEQYF.

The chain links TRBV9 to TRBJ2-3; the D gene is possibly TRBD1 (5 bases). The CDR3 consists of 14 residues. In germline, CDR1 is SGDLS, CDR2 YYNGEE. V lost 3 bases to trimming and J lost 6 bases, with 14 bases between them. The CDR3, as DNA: TGTGCCAGCAGCGCAGGGATCGCGACGGATACGCAGTATTTT. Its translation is CASSAGIATDTQYF.

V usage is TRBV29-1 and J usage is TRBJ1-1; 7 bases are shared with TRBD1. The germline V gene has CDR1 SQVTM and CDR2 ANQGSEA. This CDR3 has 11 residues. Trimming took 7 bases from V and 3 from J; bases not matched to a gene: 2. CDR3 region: CSGDRDTEAFF. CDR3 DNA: TGCAGCGGTGACAGGGACACTGAAGCTTTCTTT.

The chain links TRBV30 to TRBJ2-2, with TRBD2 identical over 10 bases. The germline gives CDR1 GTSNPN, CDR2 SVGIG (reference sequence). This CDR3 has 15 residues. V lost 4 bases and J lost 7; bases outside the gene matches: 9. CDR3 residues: CAWNSIAGGLGELFF. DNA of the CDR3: TGTGCCTGGAACTCGATAGCGGGGGGACTCGGGGAGCTGTTTTTT.